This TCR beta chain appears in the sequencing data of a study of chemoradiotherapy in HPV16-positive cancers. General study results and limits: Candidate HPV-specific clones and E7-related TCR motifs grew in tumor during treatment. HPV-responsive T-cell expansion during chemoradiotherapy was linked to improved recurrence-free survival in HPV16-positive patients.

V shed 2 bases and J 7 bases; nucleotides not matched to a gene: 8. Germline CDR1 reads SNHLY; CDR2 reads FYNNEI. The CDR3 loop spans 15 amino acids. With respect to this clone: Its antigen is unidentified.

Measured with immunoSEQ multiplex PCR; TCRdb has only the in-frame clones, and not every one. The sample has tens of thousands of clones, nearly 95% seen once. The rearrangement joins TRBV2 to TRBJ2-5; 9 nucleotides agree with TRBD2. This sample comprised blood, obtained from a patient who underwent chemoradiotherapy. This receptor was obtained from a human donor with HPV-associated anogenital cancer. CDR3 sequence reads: CASSELAGSAGTQYF. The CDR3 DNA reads TGTGCCAGCAGTGAACTAGCGGGGTCCGCCGGGACCCAGTACTTC.